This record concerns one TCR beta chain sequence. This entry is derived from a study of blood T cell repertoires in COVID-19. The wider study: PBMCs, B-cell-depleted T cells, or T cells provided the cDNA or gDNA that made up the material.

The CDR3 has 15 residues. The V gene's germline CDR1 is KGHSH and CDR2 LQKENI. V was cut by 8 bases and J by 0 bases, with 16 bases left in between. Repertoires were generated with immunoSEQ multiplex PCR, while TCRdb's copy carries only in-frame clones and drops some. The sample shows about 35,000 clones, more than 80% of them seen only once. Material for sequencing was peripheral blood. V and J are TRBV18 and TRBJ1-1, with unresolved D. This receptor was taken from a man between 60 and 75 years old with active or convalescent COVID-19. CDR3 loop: CASTDYGLMNTEAFF. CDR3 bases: TGTGCCAGCACAGACTATGGACTGATGAACACTGAAGCTTTCTTT.